This T cell receptor beta chain is drawn from a study of CD8+CD57+ T cells in acquired aplastic anemia. Trimming removed 7 bases from V and 5 bases from J, with 11 bases in between. The CDR3 spans 12 residues. Germline CDR1 LNHDA, CDR2 SQIVND (reference sequence). All patients picked for sequencing had shown, by flow cytometry, an expansion of CD8+CD57+ cells. The use of genomic DNA as template underpinned the TCR beta VDJ and CDR3 profiling. TCRdb recomputed calls from the reads with MiXCR, one row per CDR3 protein. The sample records 150,000 to 200,000 distinct CDR3 sequences, approximately 51% being singletons.

Specimen: sorted CD4+, CD8+, or CD8+CD57+ T cells (not recorded which) from PBMCs. This chain uses TRBV19 with TRBJ1-2, with D possibly TRBD1 on 5 matching bases. This TCR was recovered from a human donor with aplastic anemia. The CDR3 sequence is CASTGGAYGYTF. The DNA of the CDR3 is TGTGCCAGTACAGGTGGGGCGTATGGCTACACCTTC. Full variable domain (rest looked up from reference TRBV19 and TRBJ1-2): DGGITQSPKYLFRKEGQNVTLSCEQNLNHDAMYWYRQDPGQGLRLIYYSQIVNDFQKGDIAEGYSVSREKKESFPLTVTSAQKNPTAFYLCASTGGAYGYTFGSGTRLTVV.